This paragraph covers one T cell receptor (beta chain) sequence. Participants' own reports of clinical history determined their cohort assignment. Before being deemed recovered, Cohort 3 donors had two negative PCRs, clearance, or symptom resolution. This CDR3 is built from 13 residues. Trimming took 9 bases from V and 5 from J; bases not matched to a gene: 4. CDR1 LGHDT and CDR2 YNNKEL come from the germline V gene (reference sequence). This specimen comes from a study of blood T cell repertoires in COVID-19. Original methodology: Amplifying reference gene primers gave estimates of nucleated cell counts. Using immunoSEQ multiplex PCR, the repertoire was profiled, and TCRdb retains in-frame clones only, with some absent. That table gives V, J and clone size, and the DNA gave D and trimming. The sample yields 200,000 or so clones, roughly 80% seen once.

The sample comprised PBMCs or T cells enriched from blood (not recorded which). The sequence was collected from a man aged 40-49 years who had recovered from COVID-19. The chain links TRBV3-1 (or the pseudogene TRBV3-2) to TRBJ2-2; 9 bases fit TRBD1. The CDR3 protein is CASKQGATGELFF. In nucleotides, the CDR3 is TGTGCCAGTAAACAGGGGGCAACCGGGGAGCTGTTTTTT.